This T cell receptor beta chain was sequenced for a study of shared clonotypes between healthy human individuals. General study findings and limits: Richness estimates generally favored naive over memory subsets.

Using immunoSEQ multiplex PCR, the repertoire was profiled, and TCRdb retains in-frame clones only, with some absent. Found here are under 2,500,000 clones, under 97% of them singletons; the top ten hold 0.13%. The CDR3 spans 16 residues. Between the trimmed V and J ends, which lost 5 bases and 4 bases, there was a span of 20 bases. Germline V lookup: CDR1 MNHNY, CDR2 SVGAGI (reference sequence). Worth noting for this clone: No antigen is known for it.

What was sequenced was naive CD4+ T cells sorted from blood. As to subset: CD45RA+ positively selected. The receptor was isolated from a young man in good health. The chain carries TRBV6-6 and TRBJ1-2; TRBD1 might be the D (5 bases). CDR3 protein: CASSNRDYSSLYGYTF. CDR3 coding DNA: TGTGCCAGCAGTAACCGGGACTATTCATCCCTCTATGGCTACACCTTC.